This entry describes one TCR beta chain. This sample is part of a study of OX40 agonist ivuxolimab in advanced cancers. At the level of the study: An agonistic anti-OX40 (CD134) antibody, ivuxolimab, was used to treat the patients. People in dose escalation had one of these cancers: hepatocellular carcinoma, melanoma, renal cell or head and neck cancer.

Some clones are missing from TCRdb's copy, which holds only in-frame ones; the method was immunoSEQ multiplex PCR. Of 30,000 to 45,000 clones detected, around 80% appear once; the ten largest clones hold 1.9%. CDR1 is SGHTA, CDR2 FQGNSA, per germline. The V end lost 1 base, the J end lost 2 bases, and 8 bases lay between the germline ends. This CDR3 contains 15 residues. The sequence derives from an adult with an advanced solid tumor such as melanoma, head and neck, liver or kidney cancer. V and J are TRBV7-2 and TRBJ2-2, with D maybe TRBD2 (5 bases). The sequenced sample was CD4+ or CD8+ T cells sorted from blood, obtained in a trial of the OX40 agonist ivuxolimab. The CDR3 DNA follows: TGTGCCAGCAGCTTAGTGGCGGGCAACACCGGGGAGCTGTTTTTT. Residues: CASSLVAGNTGELFF.